These 19 T cell receptor beta chains were all obtained from the same sample, sequenced in a study of blood T cell repertoires in COVID-19. Here immunoSEQ multiplex PCR was the method, and the copy in TCRdb shows in-frame clones only, minus some. The repertoire has 40,000 to 50,000 clones, around nine tenths of them found once; the top ten carry around 5%. Specimen: peripheral blood. The receptors shown here come from a man aged 70 or older with acute or convalescent COVID-19.

The chain combines TRBV9 with TRBJ2-1; 7 bases align to TRBD2. Germline trimming cut 5 bases from V and 4 bases from J; bases unmatched to any gene: 3. The CDR3 extends over 13 amino acids. Germline loops: CDR1 SGDLS, CDR2 YYNGEE. This CDR3 is CASSRLAYNEQFF. The CDR3 bases are TGTGCCAGCAGTCGACTAGCATACAATGAGCAGTTCTTC.

The chain links TRBV29-1 to TRBJ1-1, with 8 bases lining up with TRBD1. This CDR3 is 13 amino acids long. V shed 0 bases, J shed 5 bases, and the junction held 2 bases outside the gene matches. Germline loops: CDR1 SQVTM, CDR2 ANQGSEA. The CDR3 coding sequence is TGCAGCGTTGAAGAGGACAGGGTTACTGAAGCTTTCTTT. It is translated as CSVEEDRVTEAFF.

The gene calls are TRBV5-4 and TRBJ1-3; TRBD1 aligns across 7 bases. This CDR3 comprises 17 residues. V gave up 9 bases and J gave up 0 bases; unmatched junction bases: 15. CDR1 is SGHNT and CDR2 is YYREEE in the germline V gene (reference sequence). The CDR3 DNA sequence: TGTGCCAACGCGAATAAGTTCCGGGACAGCTCTGGAAACACCATATATTTT. Protein: CANANKFRDSSGNTIYF.

V gene TRBV9 combines with J gene TRBJ1-4, with no clear D. V lost 4 bases, J lost 0 bases, and 10 bases lay in between. CDR3 size: 15 residues. Looked up from germline, CDR1 is SGDLS and CDR2 is YYNGEE. The CDR3 protein is CASSPDSPTNEKLFF. The DNA for the CDR3 is TGTGCCAGCAGCCCCGACTCGCCAACTAATGAAAAACTGTTTTTT.

This chain links TRBV28 with TRBJ1-1, with D possibly TRBD1 on 5 matching bases. Germline V CDR1 and CDR2: MDHEN, SYDVKM. Trimming shortened V by 3 bases and J by 9 bases, and 20 bases separated the two germline ends. The CDR3 spans 15 residues. Written as DNA, the CDR3 is TGTGCCAGCAGTTTTTATACAGGAAGTTATGCAAAAGCTTTCTTT. It specifies CASSFYTGSYAKAFF.

The V gene is TRBV7-2, the J gene TRBJ2-3; 11 positions agree with TRBD2. Germline trimming cut 5 bases from V and 5 bases from J; bases unmatched to any gene: 9. CDR1 is SGHTA and CDR2 is FQGNSA in the germline V gene. The CDR3 is 16 residues long. This CDR3 is CASSDWTSGWQDTQYF. In DNA form, the CDR3 reads TGTGCCAGCAGCGATTGGACTAGCGGGTGGCAAGATACGCAGTATTTT.

This chain uses TRBV7-9 with TRBJ1-2, with 9 nucleotides matching TRBD1. The CDR3 spans 16 residues. V lost 6 bases and J lost 5; bases outside the gene matches: 13. Germline V gene data show CDR1 as SEHNR and CDR2 as FQNEAQ (reference sequence). The CDR3 DNA is TGTGCCAGCAGGCCTACAGGGGGCCTGGCAATTTATGGCTACACCTTC. It translates to CASRPTGGLAIYGYTF.

The chain recombines TRBV2 with TRBJ1-6; tentative D call: TRBD1 (5 bases). Germline lookup yields CDR1 SNHLY and CDR2 FYNNEI. Trimming removed 6 bases at V and 10 bases at J, with 19 bases between. The CDR3 is 15 residues long. CDR3 bases: TGTGCCAGCAGGGGACTCACCCTTATAGGGTCACCCCTCCACTTT. This translates into CASRGLTLIGSPLHF.

This sequence joins TRBV2 and TRBJ2-5, with 12 positions matching TRBD2. Germline V gives CDR1 SNHLY, CDR2 FYNNEI. V gave up 3 bases and J gave up 4 bases; unmatched junction bases: 6. This CDR3 spans 16 amino acids. DNA for the CDR3: TGTGCCAGCAGTGATACTAGCGGGGGGATAGGAGAGACCCAGTACTTC. Translating it yields CASSDTSGGIGETQYF.

The gene calls are TRBV7-7 and TRBJ2-3; the match to TRBD2 covers 9 bases. Looked up from germline, CDR1 is SSHAT and CDR2 is FNYEAQ (reference sequence). There are 15 residues in the CDR3. CDR3 sequence (DNA): TGTGCTAGCGCCCCTCTAGCGGGGACCACAGATACGCAGTATTTT. This gives the protein CASAPLAGTTDTQYF.

The chain uses TRBV5-1 and TRBJ2-3, with TRBD2 identical over 10 bases. The CDR3 covers 15 residues. Germline V gene lookup returns CDR1 SGHRS and CDR2 YFSETQ. The trim removed 6 bases at V and 1 base at J, leaving 5 bases unmatched. The CDR3 here is CASTAGTSGTDTQYF. CDR3 DNA sequence: TGCGCCAGCACCGCCGGGACTAGCGGCACAGATACGCAGTATTTT.

The rearrangement uses TRBV28 and TRBJ1-2, with D possibly TRBD1 on 6 matching bases. Germline V gene lookup returns CDR1 MDHEN and CDR2 SYDVKM. The CDR3 runs to 13 residues. Trimming took off 8 bases at V and 3 bases at J, with 13 bases between the two ends. The CDR3 sequence: CASLDRFYYGYTF. DNA of the CDR3: TGTGCCAGCTTGGACAGATTTTACTATGGCTACACCTTC.

V gene TRBV3-1 (or the pseudogene TRBV3-2) combines with J gene TRBJ1-1, with 8 positions matching TRBD1. CDR1 and CDR2 from the germline V gene are LGHDT and YNNKEL (reference sequence). This CDR3 region has 14 residues. The J segment lost 4 bases and the V segment lost 7 bases, leaving 8 bases of the junction unmatched. Here the CDR3 reads CASITGGSGTEAFF. The CDR3 DNA follows: TGTGCCAGCATCACAGGGGGGTCGGGCACTGAAGCTTTCTTT.

The chain employs TRBV9 and TRBJ2-3, with a weak D call TRBD1 (6 bases). CDR1 and CDR2 from the germline V gene are SGDLS and YYNGEE. V was shortened by 3 bases and J by 5 bases, with 16 bases between the two germline ends. The CDR3 sequence is 15 residues long. As DNA, the CDR3 is TGTGCCAGCAGCGCCGGGTGGGGGCAAGGAGATACGCAGTATTTT. Its translation: CASSAGWGQGDTQYF.

The V gene is TRBV25-1, the J gene TRBJ1-4, with 11 bases lining up with TRBD1. This CDR3 has 18 residues. The V and J ends lost 4 bases and 6 bases, in that order; junction bases with no gene match: 13. CDR1 and CDR2 from the germline V gene are MGHDK and SYGVNS. DNA of the CDR3: TGTGCCAGCAGTGTCCGGGACAGGGGGACTACTTCTTATGAAAAACTGTTTTTT. Its protein is CASSVRDRGTTSYEKLFF.

The V and J genes are TRBV19 and TRBJ1-1, with TRBD1 identical over 7 bases. V lost 0 bases and J lost 9; bases outside the gene matches: 7. The germline V gene encodes CDR1 LNHDA and CDR2 SQIVND (reference sequence). The CDR3 length is 14 residues. CDR3 sequence: CASSIDPDRDKAFF. The CDR3 nucleotides are TGTGCCAGTAGTATAGATCCCGACAGGGACAAAGCTTTCTTT.

This chain joins TRBV7-2 and TRBJ1-2; D perhaps matches TRBD1 (5 bases). V was pared by 2 bases and J by 7 bases, with 14 bases between. The CDR3 is 14 residues long. Germline values: CDR1 SGHTA, CDR2 FQGNSA. The chain's CDR3 is CASSLFSVGGGYTF. Here the CDR3 DNA reads TGTGCCAGCAGCTTATTTTCCGTGGGGGGTGGCTACACCTTC.

In DNA, the CDR3 is TGTGCCAGCAGCCAATGGACAGGGATTCGTGAAAAACTGTTTTTT. Its translation: CASSQWTGIREKLFF. The chain uses TRBV14 and TRBJ1-4, with 8 bases fitting TRBD1. This CDR3 region has 15 residues. Germline loops: CDR1 SGHDN, CDR2 FVKESK. The ends lost 2 bases at V and 7 bases at J; junction bases unmatched: 6. The full variable domain, completed using reference TRBV14 and TRBJ1-4, is EAGVTQFPSHSVIEKGQTVTLRCDPISGHDNLYWYRRVMGKEIKFLLHFVKESKQDESGMPNNRFLAERTGGTYSTLKVQPAELEDSGVYFCASSQWTGIREKLFFGSGTQLSVL.

Details on this clone: At one end, the junction sequence differs from germline, possibly due to a read error. This sequence joins TRBV7-8 and TRBJ2-1, with D possibly being TRBD2 (5 bases). The CDR3 sequence is 13 residues long. Looked up from germline, CDR1 is SGHVS and CDR2 is FQNEAQ. CDR3 protein: CASSVPGSGGLVF. The CDR3 nucleotides are TGTGCCAGCAGCGTACCCGGGTCGGGCGGGCTGGTCTTC.